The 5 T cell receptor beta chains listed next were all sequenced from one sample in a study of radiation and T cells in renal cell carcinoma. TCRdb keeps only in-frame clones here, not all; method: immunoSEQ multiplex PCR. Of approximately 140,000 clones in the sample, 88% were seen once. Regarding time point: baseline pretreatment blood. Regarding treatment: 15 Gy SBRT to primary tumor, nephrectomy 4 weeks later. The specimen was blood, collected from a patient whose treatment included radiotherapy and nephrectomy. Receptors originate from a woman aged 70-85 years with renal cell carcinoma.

The CDR3 sequence: CASSLPLGVYNEQFF. In DNA form, the CDR3 reads TGCGCCAGCAGCTTGCCTCTTGGGGTATACAATGAGCAGTTCTTC. The gene calls are TRBV5-1 and TRBJ2-1; D not certain. The CDR3 is 15 amino acids. V dropped 1 base and J dropped 4 bases, with 12 bases sitting between them. In germline, CDR1 is SGHRS, CDR2 YFSETQ.

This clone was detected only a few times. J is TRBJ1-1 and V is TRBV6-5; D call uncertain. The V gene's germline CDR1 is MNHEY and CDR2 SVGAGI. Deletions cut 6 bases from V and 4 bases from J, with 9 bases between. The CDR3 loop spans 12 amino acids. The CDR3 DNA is TGTGCCAGCAGCAGGCCAGGCACTGAAGCTTTCTTT. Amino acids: CASSRPGTEAFF.

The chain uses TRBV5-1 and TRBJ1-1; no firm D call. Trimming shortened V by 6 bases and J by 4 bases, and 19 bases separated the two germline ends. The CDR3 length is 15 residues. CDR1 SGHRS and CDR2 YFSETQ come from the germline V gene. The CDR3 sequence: CASNPDGQKSTEAFF. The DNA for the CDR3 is TGCGCCAGCAACCCGGACGGTCAGAAGAGCACTGAAGCTTTCTTT.

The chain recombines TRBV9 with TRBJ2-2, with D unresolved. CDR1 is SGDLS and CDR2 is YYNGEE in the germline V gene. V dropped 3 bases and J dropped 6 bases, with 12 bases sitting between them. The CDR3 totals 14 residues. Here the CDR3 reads CASSGENQSGELFF. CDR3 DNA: TGTGCCAGCAGCGGAGAGAATCAATCCGGGGAGCTGTTTTTT.

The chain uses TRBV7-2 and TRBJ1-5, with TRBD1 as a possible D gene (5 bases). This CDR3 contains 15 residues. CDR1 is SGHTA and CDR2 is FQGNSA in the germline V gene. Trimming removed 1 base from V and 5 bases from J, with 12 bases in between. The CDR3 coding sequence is TGTGCCAGCAGCTTAGATTGGGGCAGTTATCAGCCCCAGCATTTT. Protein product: CASSLDWGSYQPQHF.